The 3 T cell receptor beta chains below were found in one sample sequenced in a study of T cell responses to AZD1222 COVID-19 vaccine. TCRdb's copy holds only in-frame clones and misses some; the assay was immunoSEQ multiplex PCR. Here the sample spans 84,000 or so clones, just over 90% being singletons. The sample in question was peripheral blood, obtained 28 days after the second AZD1222 dose. The receptors originated from an adult who received the AZD1222 COVID-19 vaccine.

This chain uses TRBV24-1 with TRBJ2-7; D may be TRBD1 or TRBD2 (6 bases each). The CDR3 has 13 residues. Germline V lookup: CDR1 KGHDR, CDR2 SFDVKD. V was shortened by 4 bases and J by 3 bases, with 9 bases between the two germline ends. For the CDR3, the DNA is TGTGCCACCAGTGACAGGGGACTCTACGAGCAGTACTTC. Encoded protein: CATSDRGLYEQYF.

The rearrangement links TRBV5-5 to TRBJ1-3, with D tentatively TRBD1 (5 bases). Germline V CDR1 and CDR2: SGHKS, YYEKEE (reference sequence). The V end was cut by 2 bases, the J end by 4 bases, with 7 bases between. The CDR3 loop spans 13 amino acids. The CDR3 loop reads CASSFSGGNTIYF. The CDR3 DNA sequence: TGTGCCAGCAGCTTCTCAGGGGGAAACACCATATATTTT.

The chain combines TRBV7-3 with TRBJ2-1, with D uncertain. The CDR3 has 14 amino acids. With 2 bases removed from V and 0 bases from J, the gap between germline ends came to 5 bases. Germline V lookup: CDR1 SGHTA, CDR2 FQGTGA. The CDR3 reads CASSLYVSYNEQFF. The CDR3 coding sequence is TGTGCCAGCAGCTTATACGTCTCCTACAATGAGCAGTTCTTC.